This TCR beta chain was sequenced in a study of T-cell reconstitution after alpha-beta-depleted transplantation in children. Study-level findings and limits: Diversity and T-cell counts at one year after transplant derived mostly from new T cells.

This CDR3 is 11 amino acids long. Germline loops: CDR1 SGHRS, CDR2 YFSETQ. Unique molecular identifiers were incorporated during preparation of the TCRbeta library. MiXCR, applied by TCRdb to the PCR reads, yields one record per CDR3 protein. Of 600,000 to 700,000 distinct CDR3 sequences in the sample, about 12% were seen once. This clonotype was counted at least ten times. The target antigen is unknown. Mismatch with germline at one junction end may stem from a read error. The sample in question was PBMCs, obtained before TCRalphabeta/CD19-depleted stem cell transplant. The genes are TRBV5-1 and TRBJ2-3; TRBD1 is a possible D gene (5 bases). The TCR comes from a girl aged 2-10 years with congenital amegakaryocytic thrombocytopenia, due to receive a stem cell transplant. The CDR3 DNA follows: TGTGCCAGCAGCTTAGGGGCTACGCAGTATTTT. It codes for CASSLGATQYF.